The entry below gives a single TCR beta chain sequence along with its context. Assay used: immunoSEQ multiplex PCR; TCRdb lists only in-frame clones, some missing. The sample holds approximately 230,000 clones, around 90% seen once. This sample was included in a study of blood T cell repertoires in COVID-19. Germline V CDR1 and CDR2: SGHTA, FQGNSA. Trimming cost V 0 bases and J 7 bases; bases outside gene matches: 4. CDR3 length: 14 amino acids. Residents of 24 US areas, aged roughly 18 to 89 years, made up the participants. Sequencing was carried out using PBMCs or T cells enriched from blood (not recorded which). This receptor was taken from a woman in her forties or fifties with acute COVID-19. The rearrangement links TRBV7-2 to TRBJ1-2; 8 nucleotides agree with TRBD1. The CDR3 here is CASSLALTGVGYTF. The CDR3 coding sequence is TGTGCCAGCAGCTTAGCCTTGACAGGGGTTGGCTACACCTTC.